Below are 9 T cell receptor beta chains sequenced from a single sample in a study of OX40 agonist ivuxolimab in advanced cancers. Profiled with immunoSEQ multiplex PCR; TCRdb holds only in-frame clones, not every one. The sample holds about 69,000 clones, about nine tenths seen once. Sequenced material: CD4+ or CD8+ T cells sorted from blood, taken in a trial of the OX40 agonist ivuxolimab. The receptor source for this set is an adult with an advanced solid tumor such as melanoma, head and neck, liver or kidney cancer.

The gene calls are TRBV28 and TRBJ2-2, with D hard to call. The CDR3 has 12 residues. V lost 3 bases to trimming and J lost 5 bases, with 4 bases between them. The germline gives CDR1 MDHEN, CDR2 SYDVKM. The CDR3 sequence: CASSFGTGELFF. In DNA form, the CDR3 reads TGTGCCAGCAGTTTCGGGACCGGGGAGCTGTTTTTT.

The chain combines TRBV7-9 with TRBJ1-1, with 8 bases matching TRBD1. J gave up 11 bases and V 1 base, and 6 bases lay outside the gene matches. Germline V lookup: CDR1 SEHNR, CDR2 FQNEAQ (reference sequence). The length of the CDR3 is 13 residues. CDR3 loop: CASSLGQGRDAFF. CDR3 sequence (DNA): TGTGCCAGCAGCTTAGGACAGGGGAGGGATGCTTTCTTT.

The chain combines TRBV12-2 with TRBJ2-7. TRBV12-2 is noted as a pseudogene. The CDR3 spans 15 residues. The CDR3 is CASRLVRARKNEQYF. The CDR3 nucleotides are TGTGCAAGTCGCTTAGTTAGGGCAAGGAAAAACGAGCAGTACTTC.

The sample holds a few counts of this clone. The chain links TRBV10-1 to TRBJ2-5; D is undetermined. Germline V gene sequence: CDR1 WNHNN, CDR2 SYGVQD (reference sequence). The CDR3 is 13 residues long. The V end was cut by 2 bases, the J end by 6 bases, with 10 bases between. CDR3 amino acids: CASSEGPTKTQYF. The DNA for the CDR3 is TGCGCCAGCAGTGAGGGGCCTACGAAGACCCAGTACTTC.

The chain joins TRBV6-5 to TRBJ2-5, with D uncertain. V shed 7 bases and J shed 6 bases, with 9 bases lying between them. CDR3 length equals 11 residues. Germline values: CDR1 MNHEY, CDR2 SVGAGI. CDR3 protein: CASTEMQTQYF. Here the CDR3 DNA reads TGTGCCAGCACGGAGATGCAGACCCAGTACTTC.

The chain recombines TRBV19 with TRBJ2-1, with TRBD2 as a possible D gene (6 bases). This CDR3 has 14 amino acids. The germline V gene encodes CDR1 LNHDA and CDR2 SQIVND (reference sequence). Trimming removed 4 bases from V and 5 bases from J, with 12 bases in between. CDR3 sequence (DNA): TGTGCCAGTAGTACCGGGACGGGGGACAATGAGCAGTTCTTC. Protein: CASSTGTGDNEQFF.

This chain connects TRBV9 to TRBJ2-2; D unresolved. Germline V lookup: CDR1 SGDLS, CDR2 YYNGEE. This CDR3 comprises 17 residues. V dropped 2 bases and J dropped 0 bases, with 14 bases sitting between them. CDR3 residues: CASSVLPEFSNTGELFF. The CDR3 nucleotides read TGTGCCAGCAGCGTGCTTCCAGAGTTTTCGAACACCGGGGAGCTGTTTTTT.

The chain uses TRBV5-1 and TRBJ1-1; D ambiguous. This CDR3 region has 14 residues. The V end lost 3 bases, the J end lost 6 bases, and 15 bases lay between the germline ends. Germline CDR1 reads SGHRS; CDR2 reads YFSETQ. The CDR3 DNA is TGCGCCAGCAGCTCCAGACGGGAGTGGGCTGAAGCTTTCTTT. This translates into CASSSRREWAEAFF.

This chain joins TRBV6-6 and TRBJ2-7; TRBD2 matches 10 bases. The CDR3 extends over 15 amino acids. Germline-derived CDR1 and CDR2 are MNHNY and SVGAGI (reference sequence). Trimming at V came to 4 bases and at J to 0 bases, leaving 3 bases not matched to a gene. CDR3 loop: CASSFSGRSSYEQYF. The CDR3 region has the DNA TGTGCCAGCAGTTTTAGCGGGAGGAGCTCCTACGAGCAGTACTTC.